This TCR beta chain was captured in a study of blood T cell repertoires in COVID-19. For the study at large: T cells, B-cell-depleted T cells, or PBMCs supplied cDNA or gDNA.

J gave up 0 bases and V 4 bases, and 5 bases lay outside the gene matches. Germline V CDR1 and CDR2: SGHNT, YYREEE (reference sequence). CDR3 length: 18 residues. Individuals drawn from 20 to 30 US areas were about 18 to 95 years old. Donors in Cohort 3 who had recovered were those with two negative PCRs, healthcare professional clearance, or resolution of their symptoms. Using immunoSEQ multiplex PCR, the repertoire was profiled, and TCRdb retains in-frame clones only, with some absent. This table holds approximately 380,000 clones, 85% to 90% found once. Sequencing used PBMCs or T cells enriched from blood (not recorded which). The sequence was obtained from a woman aged 18-29 years who had recovered from COVID-19. The chain is built from TRBV5-4 and TRBJ2-3; TRBD2 matches at 16 bases. The CDR3 here is CASSAGTSGGGSTDTQYF. In DNA, the CDR3 is TGTGCCAGCAGCGCCGGGACTAGCGGGGGGGGTAGCACAGATACGCAGTATTTT.